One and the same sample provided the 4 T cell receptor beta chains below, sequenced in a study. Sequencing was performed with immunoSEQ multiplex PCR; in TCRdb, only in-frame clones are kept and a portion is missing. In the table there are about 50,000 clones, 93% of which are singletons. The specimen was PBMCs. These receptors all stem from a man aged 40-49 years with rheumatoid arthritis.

The CDR3 DNA reads TGTGCCAGCGGTAGTCAGCCCCAGCATTTT. It is translated as CASGSQPQHF. The rearrangement joins TRBV6-5 to TRBJ1-5; no firm D call. Germline CDR1 reads MNHEY; CDR2 reads SVGAGI. The CDR3 spans 10 residues. Trimming stripped 8 bases from V and 6 bases from J, with 5 bases between.

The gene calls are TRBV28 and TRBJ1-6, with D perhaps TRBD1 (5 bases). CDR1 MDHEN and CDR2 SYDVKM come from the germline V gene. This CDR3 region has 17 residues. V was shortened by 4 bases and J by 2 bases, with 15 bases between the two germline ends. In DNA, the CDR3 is TGTGCCAGCAGTTCCGGGGCGAGGCTTACCTATAATTCACCCCTCCACTTT. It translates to CASSSGARLTYNSPLHF. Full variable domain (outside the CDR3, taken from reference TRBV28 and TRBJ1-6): DVKVTQSSRYLVKRTGEKVFLECVQDMDHENMFWYRQDPGLGLRLIYFSYDVKMKEKGDIPEGYSVSREKKERFSLILESASTNQTSMYLCASSSGARLTYNSPLHFGNGTRLTVT.

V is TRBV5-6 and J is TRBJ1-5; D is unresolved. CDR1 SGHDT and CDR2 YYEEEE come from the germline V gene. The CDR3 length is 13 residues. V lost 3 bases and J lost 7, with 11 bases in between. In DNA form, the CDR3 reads TGTGCCAGCAGCTCGGGAGGTGGCCAGCCCCAGCATTTT. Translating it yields CASSSGGGQPQHF.

The CDR3 DNA sequence: TGTGCCAGCAGCCCACGGGGACAGGGGAGGGAGACCCAGTACTTC. This codes for CASSPRGQGRETQYF. V usage is TRBV9 and J usage is TRBJ2-5; 10 bases fit TRBD1. V gave up 4 bases and J gave up 5 bases; unmatched junction bases: 8. Per the germline V gene, CDR1 is SGDLS and CDR2 is YYNGEE. The CDR3 has 15 residues.